This entry lists 5 T cell receptor beta chains sequenced from one sample in a study of chemoradiotherapy in HPV16-positive cancers. The data were produced by immunoSEQ multiplex PCR, yet TCRdb's version contains in-frame clones alone and is incomplete. The sample includes about 5,000 clones, about 96% of them seen just once. Sequenced here: tumor tissue, sampled from a patient who underwent chemoradiotherapy. The source of these receptors is a human donor with HPV-associated anogenital cancer.

This clone appeared a few times. The chain has TRBV27 and TRBJ1-5; D is perhaps TRBD1 (5 bases). The V gene lost 5 bases and the J gene lost 0 bases, with 8 bases spanning the gap. The length of the CDR3 is 14 residues. Germline V lookup: CDR1 MNHEY, CDR2 SMNVEV (reference sequence). CDR3: CASSRGPSNQPQHF. Written as DNA, the CDR3 is TGTGCCAGCAGTCGGGGACCTAGCAATCAGCCCCAGCATTTT.

The genes are TRBV7-6 and TRBJ1-1, with TRBD1 identical over 7 bases. The CDR3 consists of 16 residues. V dropped 1 base and J dropped 1; count of bases not matched to a gene: 6. Germline V gives CDR1 SGHVS, CDR2 FNYEAQ. The CDR3 loop reads CASSLGTGVGNTEAFF. CDR3 nucleotide sequence: TGTGCCAGCAGCTTAGGGACAGGCGTCGGGAACACTGAAGCTTTCTTT.

The chain couples TRBV5-1 to TRBJ1-6; D is perhaps TRBD1 (5 bases). CDR1 is SGHRS and CDR2 is YFSETQ in the germline V gene. The CDR3 sequence is 14 residues long. With 4 bases removed from V and 6 bases from J, the gap between germline ends came to 11 bases. DNA of the CDR3: TGCGCCAGCAGCCGGGACGGAACTAATTCACCCCTCCACTTT. Its translation: CASSRDGTNSPLHF.

V and J are TRBV6-5 and TRBJ1-6; 7 bases align to TRBD1. In germline, CDR1 is MNHEY, CDR2 SVGAGI. The CDR3 has 15 residues. With 6 bases clipped from V and 9 bases from J, the junction kept 11 bases outside the gene matches. The CDR3 protein is CASRSDRAKGSPLHF. CDR3 bases: TGTGCCAGCAGGAGTGACAGGGCCAAGGGTTCACCCCTCCACTTT.

The CDR3 nucleotides are TGCGCCAGCAGCTTGGGGACGGGGAGGTATGAAAAACTGTTTTTT. Residues: CASSLGTGRYEKLFF. The chain carries TRBV5-1 and TRBJ1-4; no clear D gene. The V and J ends lost 0 bases and 6 bases respectively, with 12 bases between them. This CDR3 spans 15 amino acids. Germline V gene sequence: CDR1 SGHRS, CDR2 YFSETQ.